This T cell receptor (beta chain) was found in a study of vaccination and CD4 T cells after COVID-19. Study summary: Testing by nasal swab PCR showed convalescent patients to be SARS-CoV-2 positive; about nine were mild and one was severe. Culture controls were given either a CEFX pool, an HIV-1 Nef pool, or no peptide.

The Oncomine TCR Beta short-read assay was applied to DNA of cultured CD4+ T cells. TCRdb analysed the PCR reads with MiXCR anew, one entry per CDR3 protein. Among approximately 20,000 distinct CDR3 sequences listed, roughly 51% were seen once. Comment on this clonotype: Its antigen is unknown.

CDR3 length equals 14 residues. Unmatched junction bases numbered 3, after V lost 4 bases and J lost 2 bases. The germline CDR1 and CDR2 sequences are MGHDK and SYGVNS. Documented treatment: approximately nine-day PBMC culture with coronavirus spike peptide pools or control peptides (ViraFEST assay). This chain uses TRBV25-1 with TRBJ1-2, with 8 bases that match TRBD1. The sequenced material came from CD4+ T cells from blood, cultured in vitro. The TCR originated in a human donor who had recovered from COVID-19. CDR3 protein: CASSGTGRNYGYTF. The CDR3 DNA follows: TGTGCCAGCAGTGGGACAGGGAGGAACTATGGCTACACCTTC.